A selection of T cell receptor beta chains follows, all from one sample in a study of blood T cell repertoires in COVID-19. Clones were sequenced by immunoSEQ multiplex PCR, and TCRdb holds only the in-frame ones, with some missing. The profile shows about 270,000 clones, about 82% of them singletons. Sequenced material: peripheral blood. All receptors come from a woman aged 80 or older with COVID-19, enrolled during active disease. The CDR3 runs from the conserved cysteine through the conserved F or W. D genes are given only for firm matches. Size is stated for part of the rows, as once, few or many counts, or as a class when the clone is expanded.

v_call	j_call	clone_size	d_call	cdr3_aa	cdr3_nt
TRBV24-1	TRBJ1-5	-	-	CATSDPQGGLNQPQHF	TGTGCCACCAGTGATCCCCAGGGAGGGCTCAATCAGCCCCAGCATTTT
TRBV9	TRBJ2-7	-	TRBD1	CASSVTGQGPYEQYF	TGTGCCAGCAGCGTCACGGGACAGGGGCCCTACGAGCAGTACTTC
TRBV7-3	TRBJ2-7	-	TRBD1	CASSFGQGDEQYF	TGTGCCAGCAGCTTCGGACAGGGGGACGAGCAGTACTTC
TRBV28	TRBJ2-7	-	-	CASSLVDGSSYEQYF	TGTGCCAGCAGTTTAGTAGACGGGAGCTCCTACGAGCAGTACTTC
TRBV28	TRBJ2-3	-	TRBD2	CASSFALAGASTDTQYF	TGTGCCAGCAGTTTTGCCCTAGCGGGGGCTAGCACAGATACGCAGTATTTT
TRBV27	TRBJ1-3	few	-	CASSQTTRSATGNTIYF	TGTGCCAGCAGCCAGACTACGAGATCCGCGACTGGAAACACCATATATTTT
TRBV5-4	TRBJ1-1	-	TRBD1	CASSPQGARAFF	TGTGCCAGCAGCCCCCAGGGGGCACGCGCTTTCTTT
TRBV3-1/TRBV3-2	TRBJ2-7	once	-	CASSQDRGTYMQYF	TGTGCCAGCAGCCAAGATCGCGGCACCTACATGCAGTACTTC
TRBV4-1	TRBJ1-1	-	TRBD1	CASSLPGTANTEAFF	TGCGCCAGCAGCCTACCGGGGACAGCGAACACTGAAGCTTTCTTT
TRBV30	TRBJ1-2	-	TRBD1	CAWSVGQGSNYGYTF	TGTGCCTGGAGTGTGGGACAGGGATCTAACTATGGCTACACCTTC
TRBV7-9	TRBJ1-2	-	-	CASSLARGVAGYTF	TGTGCCAGCAGCTTAGCCCGGGGAGTCGCTGGCTACACCTTC
TRBV27	TRBJ2-2	-	-	CASSSTGSKRTGELFF	TGTGCCAGCAGTTCAACAGGGTCGAAGCGCACCGGGGAGCTGTTTTTT
TRBV28	TRBJ2-1	once	TRBD2	CASSSELAIYNEQFF	TGTGCCAGCAGTTCTGAACTAGCGATCTACAATGAGCAGTTCTTC
TRBV5-4	TRBJ2-1	-	-	CASSTTGNEQFF	TGTGCCAGCAGCACCACGGGCAATGAGCAGTTCTTC
TRBV18	TRBJ2-1	-	-	CASSPPTARNEQFF	TGTGCCAGCTCACCACCCACGGCCAGGAATGAGCAGTTCTTC
TRBV21-1	TRBJ2-3	-	-	CASSPHRDSTDTQYF	TGTGCCAGCAGCCCCCACCGGGATAGCACAGATACGCAGTATTTT
TRBV7-2	TRBJ2-3	-	-	CASSHQLNTQYF	TGTGCCAGCAGCCACCAGTTAAATACGCAGTATTTT
TRBV19	TRBJ2-5	-	-	CASSIGSGQETQYF	TGTGCCAGTAGTATAGGTAGCGGCCAAGAGACCCAGTACTTC
TRBV27	TRBJ2-7	-	TRBD2	CASSKRGDSYEQYF	TGTGCCAGCAGCAAGCGGGGGGACTCCTACGAGCAGTACTTC
TRBV15	TRBJ1-2	-	TRBD1	CATSRGDRGLYGYTF	TGTGCCACCAGCAGAGGGGACAGGGGGCTTTATGGCTACACCTTC
TRBV18	TRBJ2-1	-	TRBD1	CASSPPGNRGNEQFF	TGTGCCAGCTCACCACCGGGAAACAGGGGGAATGAGCAGTTCTTC
TRBV7-2	TRBJ2-5	-	-	CASSTGGADWETQYF	TGTGCCAGCAGTACCGGAGGGGCCGATTGGGAGACCCAGTACTTC
TRBV5-1	TRBJ1-2	-	-	CASSLGQTTSSYGYTF	TGCGCCAGCAGCTTGGGCCAGACCACCTCTAGCTATGGCTACACCTTC
TRBV5-4	TRBJ2-4	-	TRBD1	CASSRTGNLAKNIQYF	TGTGCCAGCAGCCGGACAGGGAACTTAGCCAAAAACATTCAGTACTTC
TRBV5-4	TRBJ1-3	-	-	CASSPGQGWGNTIYF	TGTGCCAGCAGCCCAGGTCAGGGCTGGGGAAACACCATATATTTT
TRBV28	TRBJ1-1	-	-	CASRLGLGTEAFF	TGTGCCAGCAGGCTGGGACTTGGGACTGAAGCTTTCTTT
TRBV16	TRBJ1-5	-	-	CASSPQGGNQPQHF	TGTGCCAGCAGCCCACAGGGTGGCAATCAGCCCCAGCATTTT
TRBV30	TRBJ1-4	-	-	CAWRLERELFF	TGTGCCTGGAGGTTGGAGCGGGAACTGTTTTTT